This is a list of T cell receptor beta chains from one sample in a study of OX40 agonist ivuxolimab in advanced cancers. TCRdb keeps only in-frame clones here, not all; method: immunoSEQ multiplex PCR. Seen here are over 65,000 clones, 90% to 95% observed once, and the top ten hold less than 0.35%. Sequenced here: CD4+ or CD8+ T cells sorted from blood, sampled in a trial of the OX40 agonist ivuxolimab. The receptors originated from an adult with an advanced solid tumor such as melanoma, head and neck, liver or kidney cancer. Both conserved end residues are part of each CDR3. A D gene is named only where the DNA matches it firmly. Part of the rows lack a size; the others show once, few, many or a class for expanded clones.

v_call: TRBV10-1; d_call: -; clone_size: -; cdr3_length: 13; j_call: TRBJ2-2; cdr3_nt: TGCGCCAGCAGTTCCACAGAGACCGGGGAGCTGTTTTTT; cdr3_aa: CASSSTETGELFF
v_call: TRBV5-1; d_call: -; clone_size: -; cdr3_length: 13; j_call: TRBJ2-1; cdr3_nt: TGCGCCAGCAGCCAGGGGCTGGACAATGAGCAGTTCTTC; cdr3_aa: CASSQGLDNEQFF
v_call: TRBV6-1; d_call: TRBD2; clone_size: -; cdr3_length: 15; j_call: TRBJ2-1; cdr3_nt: TGTGCCAGCAGTGAAATAACGGGAGGGTTCAATGAGCAGTTCTTC; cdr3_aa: CASSEITGGFNEQFF
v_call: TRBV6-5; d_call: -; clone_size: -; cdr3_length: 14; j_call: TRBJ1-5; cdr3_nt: TGTGCCAGCAGTTACTCGAGTAGCACGGGGGAAAGGCATTTT; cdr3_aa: CASSYSSSTGERHF
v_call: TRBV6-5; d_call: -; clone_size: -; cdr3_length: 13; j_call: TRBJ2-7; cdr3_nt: TGTGCCAGCAGTCAACGTCAGGGATTAGAGCAGTACTTC; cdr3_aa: CASSQRQGLEQYF
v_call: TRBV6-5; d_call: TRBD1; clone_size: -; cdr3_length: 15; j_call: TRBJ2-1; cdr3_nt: TGTGCCAGCAGTCCGACAGGGGGATTCTACAATGAGCAGTTCTTC; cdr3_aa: CASSPTGGFYNEQFF
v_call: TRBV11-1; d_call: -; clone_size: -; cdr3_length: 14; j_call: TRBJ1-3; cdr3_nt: TGTGCCAGCAGCCGGCTGTTGGCTGGAAACACCATATATTTT; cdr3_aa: CASSRLLAGNTIYF
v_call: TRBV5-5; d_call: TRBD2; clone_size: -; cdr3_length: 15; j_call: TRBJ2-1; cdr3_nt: TGTGCCAGCAGCTTGCTAGCGGGAGGGTGGAATGAGCAGTTCTTC; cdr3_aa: CASSLLAGGWNEQFF
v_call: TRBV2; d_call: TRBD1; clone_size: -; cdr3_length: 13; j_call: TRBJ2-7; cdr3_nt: TGTGCCAGCAGGGACGGGACAGGCTACGAGCAGTACTTC; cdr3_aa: CASRDGTGYEQYF
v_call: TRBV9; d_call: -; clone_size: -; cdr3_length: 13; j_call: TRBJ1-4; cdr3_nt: TGTGCCAGCAGCCCTACGGCCAATGAAAAACTGTTTTTT; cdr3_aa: CASSPTANEKLFF
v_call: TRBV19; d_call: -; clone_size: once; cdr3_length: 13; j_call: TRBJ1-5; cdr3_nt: TGTGCCAGCAGTAGACAGTCTAATCAGCCCCAGCATTTT; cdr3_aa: CASSRQSNQPQHF
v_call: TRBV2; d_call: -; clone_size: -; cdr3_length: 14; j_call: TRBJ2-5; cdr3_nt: TGTGCCAGCAGTGCATGGACATCAGAAGAGACCCAGTACTTC; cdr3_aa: CASSAWTSEETQYF
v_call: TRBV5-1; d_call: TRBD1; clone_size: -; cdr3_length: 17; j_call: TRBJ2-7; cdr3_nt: TGCGCCAGCAGCCGCCCACCCTCACAGGGGCGCCCGGGGGAGCAGTACTTC; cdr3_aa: CASSRPPSQGRPGEQYF
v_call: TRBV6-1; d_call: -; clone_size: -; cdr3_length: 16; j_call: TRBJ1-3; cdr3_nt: TGTGCCAGCAGTGAAGCTGGTTCACCTACTGGAAACACCATATATTTT; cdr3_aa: CASSEAGSPTGNTIYF
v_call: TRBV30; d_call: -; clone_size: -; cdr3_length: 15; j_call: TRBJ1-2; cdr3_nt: TGTGCCTGGAGTGTTCGGCCAGGGGCAGGCTATGGCTACACCTTC; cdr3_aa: CAWSVRPGAGYGYTF
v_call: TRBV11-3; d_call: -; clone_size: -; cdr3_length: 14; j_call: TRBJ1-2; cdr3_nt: TGTGCCAGCATCCTTACGCAGGGAAACTATGGCTACACCTTC; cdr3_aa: CASILTQGNYGYTF
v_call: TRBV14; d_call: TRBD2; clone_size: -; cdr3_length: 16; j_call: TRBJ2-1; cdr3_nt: TGTGCCAGCAGCCAAGTAAGTGGGAGGGCCGTGAATGAGCAGTTCTTC; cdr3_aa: CASSQVSGRAVNEQFF
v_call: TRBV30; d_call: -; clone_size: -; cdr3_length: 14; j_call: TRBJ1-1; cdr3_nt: TGTGCCCTTAACCGGAACACGATGAACACTGAAGCTTTCTTT; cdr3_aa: CALNRNTMNTEAFF
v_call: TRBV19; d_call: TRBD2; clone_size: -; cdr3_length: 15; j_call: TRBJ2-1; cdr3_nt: TGTGCCAGTACCTTAGGGCTAGCGGGAGGGGGTGAGCAGTTCTTC; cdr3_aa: CASTLGLAGGGEQFF
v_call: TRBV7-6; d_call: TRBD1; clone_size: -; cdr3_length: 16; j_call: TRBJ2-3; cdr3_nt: TGTGCCAGCAGCTTACAACCGACAGGGATCACAGATACGCAGTATTTT; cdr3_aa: CASSLQPTGITDTQYF
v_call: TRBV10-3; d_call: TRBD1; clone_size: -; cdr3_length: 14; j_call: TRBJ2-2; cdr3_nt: TGTGCCATCAGGGGACAGGGTCGGACCGGGGAGCTGTTTTTT; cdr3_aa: CAIRGQGRTGELFF
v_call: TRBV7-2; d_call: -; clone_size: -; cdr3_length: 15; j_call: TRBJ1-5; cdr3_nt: TGTGCCAGCAACCCACAGGCTGGGGGCAATCAGCCCCAGCATTTT; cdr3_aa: CASNPQAGGNQPQHF
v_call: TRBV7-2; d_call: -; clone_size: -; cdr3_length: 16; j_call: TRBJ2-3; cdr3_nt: TGTGCCAGCAGCTTCCGCCTAGCCGGGGAGCCAGATACGCAGTATTTT; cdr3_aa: CASSFRLAGEPDTQYF
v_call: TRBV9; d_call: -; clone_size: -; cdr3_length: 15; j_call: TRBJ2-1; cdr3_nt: TGTGCCAGCAGCCCCCAAGGCGGGTACTACAATGAGCAGTTCTTC; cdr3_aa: CASSPQGGYYNEQFF
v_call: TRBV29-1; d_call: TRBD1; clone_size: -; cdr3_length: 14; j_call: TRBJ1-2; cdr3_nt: TGCAGCGTTGTAGGGGACAGAGCTAACTATGGCTACACCTTC; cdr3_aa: CSVVGDRANYGYTF
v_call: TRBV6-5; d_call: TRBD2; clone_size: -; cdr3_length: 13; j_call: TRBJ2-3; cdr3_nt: TGTGCCAGCAGTTTCCTAATAGCGGGGGGGCAAAATTTT; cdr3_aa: CASSFLIAGGQNF
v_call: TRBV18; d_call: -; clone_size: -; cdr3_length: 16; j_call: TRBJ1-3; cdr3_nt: TGTGCCAGCTCACCAACAGTCAATCCTCCTGGAAACACCATATATTTT; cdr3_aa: CASSPTVNPPGNTIYF
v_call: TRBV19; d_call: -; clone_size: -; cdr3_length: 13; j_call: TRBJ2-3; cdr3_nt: TGTGCCAGTAGTAGACAGGTTTCAGATACGCAGTATTTT; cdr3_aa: CASSRQVSDTQYF
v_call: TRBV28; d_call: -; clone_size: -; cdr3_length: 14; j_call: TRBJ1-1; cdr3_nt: TGTGCCAGCAGTCCAACTTCTGACAGGATTGAAGCTTTCTTT; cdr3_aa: CASSPTSDRIEAFF
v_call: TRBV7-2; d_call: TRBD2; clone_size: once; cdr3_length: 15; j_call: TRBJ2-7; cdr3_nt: TGTGCCAGCAGCATCTTAGCGGGGGGGACCTACGAGCAGTACTTC; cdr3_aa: CASSILAGGTYEQYF
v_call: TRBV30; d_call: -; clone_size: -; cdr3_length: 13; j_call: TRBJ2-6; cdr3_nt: TGTGCCTGGACCGTCTCTGGGGCCAACGTCCTGACTTTC; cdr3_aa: CAWTVSGANVLTF
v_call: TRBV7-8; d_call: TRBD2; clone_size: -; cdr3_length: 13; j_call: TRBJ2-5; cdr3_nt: TGTGCCAGCAGCTCGGGGGGCCAAGAGACCCAGTACTTC; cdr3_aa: CASSSGGQETQYF
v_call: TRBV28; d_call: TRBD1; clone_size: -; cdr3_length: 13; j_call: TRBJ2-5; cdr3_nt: TGTGCCAGCAGTTTGGACAGGGAAGAGACCCAGTACTTC; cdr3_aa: CASSLDREETQYF
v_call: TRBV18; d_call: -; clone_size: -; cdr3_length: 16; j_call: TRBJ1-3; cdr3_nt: TGTGCCAGCTCACCTGGACTACCAGGCTCTGGAAACACCATATATTTT; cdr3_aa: CASSPGLPGSGNTIYF
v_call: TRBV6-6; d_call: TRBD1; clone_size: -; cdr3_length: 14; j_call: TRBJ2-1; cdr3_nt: TGTGCCAGCAGTGTTTGGACAGGGGGGAATGAGCAGTTCTTC; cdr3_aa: CASSVWTGGNEQFF
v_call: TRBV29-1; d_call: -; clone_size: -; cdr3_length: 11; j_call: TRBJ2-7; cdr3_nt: TGCAGCGTTGTACCAGGGAACGAGCAGTACTTC; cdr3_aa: CSVVPGNEQYF
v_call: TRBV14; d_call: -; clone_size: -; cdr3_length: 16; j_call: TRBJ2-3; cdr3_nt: TGTGCCAGCAGCCAAGTGTCTGGGACTAGCACAGATACGCAGTATTTT; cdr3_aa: CASSQVSGTSTDTQYF
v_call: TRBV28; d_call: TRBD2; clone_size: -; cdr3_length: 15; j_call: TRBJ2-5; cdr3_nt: TGTGCCAGCAGCCCGGGACTAGCGGGGAGGCAGACCCAGTACTTC; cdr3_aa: CASSPGLAGRQTQYF
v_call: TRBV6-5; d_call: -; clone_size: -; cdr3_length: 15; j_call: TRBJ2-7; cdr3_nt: TGTGCCAGCAGTTACTCGGCAGGGAGCTCCTACGAGCAGTACTTC; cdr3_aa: CASSYSAGSSYEQYF
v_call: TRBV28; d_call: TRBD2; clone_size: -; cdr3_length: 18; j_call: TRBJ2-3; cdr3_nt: TGTGCCAGCAGTGACTTCGGGACTAGCGGGAGGGCGATAGATACGCAGTATTTT; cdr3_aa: CASSDFGTSGRAIDTQYF
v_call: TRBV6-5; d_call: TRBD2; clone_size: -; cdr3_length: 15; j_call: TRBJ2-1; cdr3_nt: TGTGCCAGCAGTTACGGTCTAGCGGGGAGGAATGAGCAGTTCTTC; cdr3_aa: CASSYGLAGRNEQFF
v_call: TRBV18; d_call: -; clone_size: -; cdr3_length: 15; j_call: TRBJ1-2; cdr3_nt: TGTGCCAGCTCACCTCTGGTTGGGACGGACTATGGCTACACCTTC; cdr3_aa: CASSPLVGTDYGYTF
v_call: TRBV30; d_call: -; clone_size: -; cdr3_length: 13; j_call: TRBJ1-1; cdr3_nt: TGTGCCTGGAGTGTTGGGGTGAACACTGAAGCTTTCTTT; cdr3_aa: CAWSVGVNTEAFF
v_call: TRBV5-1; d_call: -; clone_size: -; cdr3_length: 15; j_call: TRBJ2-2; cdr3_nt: TGCGCCAGCAGCTTTGACAACACGAACACCGGGGAGCTGTTTTTT; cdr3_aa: CASSFDNTNTGELFF
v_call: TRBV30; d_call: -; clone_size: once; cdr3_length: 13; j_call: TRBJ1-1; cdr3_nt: TGTGCCTGGAGTCTGGGCATGAACACTGAAGCTTTCTTT; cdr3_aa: CAWSLGMNTEAFF
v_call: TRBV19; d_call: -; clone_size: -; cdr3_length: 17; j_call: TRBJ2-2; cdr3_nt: TGTGCCAGTAGCAAACCTTTGGCGGCAGGCCACACCGGGGAGCTGTTTTTT; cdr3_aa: CASSKPLAAGHTGELFF
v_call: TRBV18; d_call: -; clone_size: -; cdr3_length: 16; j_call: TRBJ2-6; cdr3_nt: TGTGCCAGCTCCCTCGGACAGATCTCTGGGGCCAACGTCCTGACTTTC; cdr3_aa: CASSLGQISGANVLTF
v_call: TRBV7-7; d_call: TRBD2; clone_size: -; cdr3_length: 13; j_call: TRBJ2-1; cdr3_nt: TGTGCCAGCAGCCCGACTAGCGGCAATGAGCAGTTCTTC; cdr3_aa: CASSPTSGNEQFF
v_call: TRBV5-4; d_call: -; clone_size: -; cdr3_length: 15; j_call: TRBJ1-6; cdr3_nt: TGTGCCAGCAGCCAGATGGGGGCAATGGATTCACCCCTCCACTTT; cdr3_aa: CASSQMGAMDSPLHF
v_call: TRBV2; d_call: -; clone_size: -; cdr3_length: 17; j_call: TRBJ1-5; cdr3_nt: TGTGCCAGCAGTGAATCACAGGGCCAACTTAGCAATCAGCCCCAGCATTTT; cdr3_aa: CASSESQGQLSNQPQHF
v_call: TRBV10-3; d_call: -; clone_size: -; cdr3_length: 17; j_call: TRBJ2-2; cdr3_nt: TGTGCCATCAGTTCAGGGGCAGGGCGGGAGCCCACCGGGGAGCTGTTTTTT; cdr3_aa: CAISSGAGREPTGELFF
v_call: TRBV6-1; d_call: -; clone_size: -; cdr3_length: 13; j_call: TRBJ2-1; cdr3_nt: TGTGCCAGCAGCCACCTAGAAAGGGCGCGGCAGTTCTTC; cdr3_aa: CASSHLERARQFF
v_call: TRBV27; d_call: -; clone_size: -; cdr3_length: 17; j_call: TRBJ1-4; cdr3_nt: TGTGCCAGCAGTTTGAACCCACCGGGAGCAACTAATGAAAAACTGTTTTTT; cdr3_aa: CASSLNPPGATNEKLFF
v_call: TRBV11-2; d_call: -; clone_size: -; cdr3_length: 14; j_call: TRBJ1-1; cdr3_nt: TGTGCCAGCAGTAGGGGGGGGCTAAACACTGAAGCTTTCTTT; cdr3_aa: CASSRGGLNTEAFF
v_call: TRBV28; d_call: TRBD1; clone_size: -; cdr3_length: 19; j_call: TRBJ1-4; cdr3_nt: TGTGCCAGCCTAGCACCCCCGGGGACAGGGACCCCAACTAATGAAAAACTGTTTTTT; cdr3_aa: CASLAPPGTGTPTNEKLFF